Described below is a single T cell receptor delta chain sequence and its context. The antigen is undetermined. Since a far larger clone is one base different, this is likely a read error. This same CDR3 is encoded by further DNA sequences in the sample. TCRdb re-called clones from the multiplex PCR reads via CATT. The table lists roughly 93,000 delta-chain clones, under 1.5% of them singletons, with 8.5% to 10% in the top ten. This specimen belongs to a study of γδ T cells in repeated Plasmodium falciparum infection. Study-wide background: Over about 640 days, donors received four mosquito-bite P. falciparum NF54 infections. Overall study findings and caveats: Vdelta2-negative gammadelta repertoires appeared less diverse and less shared in Malian than Australian children. One small rural Malian village, predominantly a single ethnic group, supplied the cohort.

Flow sorting of PBMC yielded separate Vgamma9/Vdelta2+ and Vdelta2-negative gammadelta T cell populations for bulk repertoire analysis. Trimming took off 2 bases at V and 0 bases at J, with 46 bases between the two ends. The CDR3 spans 27 residues. Germline CDR1 and CDR2: TSWWSYY and QGS. The clonotype was recovered from a pool of human donors (malaria-infected and uninfected, not separated). V is TRDV1 and J is TRDJ1; tentatively, D is TRDD2 or TRDD3 (8 bases each). The J gene, missing from TCRdb, was assigned here through DNA to germline matching. The sample comprised gamma-delta T cells from blood. The CDR3: CALGERRPSYLGRTMYWGWGYTDKLIF. The DNA for the CDR3 is TGTGCTCTTGGGGAAAGAAGGCCTTCCTATTTAGGAAGAACCATGTACTGGGGGTGGGGTTACACCGATAAACTCATCTTT.